This T cell receptor beta chain derives from a study of early T cells in non-severe SARS-CoV-2 infection. Turning to the study itself: Sequencing of bulk RNA from unsorted whole blood was done, without chain pairing.

This clonotype was observed at least ten times. The target antigen is unknown. Study findings and constraints: The VDJdb matching leaned toward anti-spike CD8 responses and overlooked private and CD4 specificities.

One entry per CDR3 protein results from TCRdb running MiXCR on the 5' RACE reads. Here the sample spans roughly 60,000 distinct CDR3 sequences, around 7% being singletons. V was cut by 3 bases and J by 11 bases, with 22 bases left in between. The CDR3 is made up of 14 amino acids. Germline V gives CDR1 DFQATT, CDR2 SNEGSKA (reference sequence). The TCR was taken from an adult who was a healthcare worker with PCR-confirmed SARS-CoV-2 infection or an uninfected control (not recorded which). This chain links TRBV20-1 with TRBJ1-1; D gene ambiguous. Sample: whole blood, taken at baseline. CDR3 sequence: CSASSRFPVSQAFF. DNA for the CDR3: TGCAGTGCTAGTTCACGTTTTCCGGTCTCTCAGGCTTTCTTT.